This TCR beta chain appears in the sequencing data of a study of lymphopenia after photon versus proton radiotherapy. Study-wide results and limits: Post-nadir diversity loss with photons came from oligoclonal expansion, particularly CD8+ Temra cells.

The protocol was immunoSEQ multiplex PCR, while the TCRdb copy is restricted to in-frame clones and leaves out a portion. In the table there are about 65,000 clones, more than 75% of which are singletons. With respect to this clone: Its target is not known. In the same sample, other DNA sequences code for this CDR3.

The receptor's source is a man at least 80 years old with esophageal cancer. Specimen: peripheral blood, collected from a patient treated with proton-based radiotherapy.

Here the CDR3 reads CASSVVGGPYNEQFF. As DNA, the CDR3 is TGTGCCAGCAGCGTAGTGGGGGGTCCTTACAATGAGCAGTTCTTC. This chain links TRBV9 with TRBJ2-1, with a possible D match to TRBD2 (6 bases). The V end was cut by 0 bases, the J end by 4 bases, with 11 bases between. Germline assignment: CDR1 SGDLS and CDR2 YYNGEE. CDR3 length equals 15 residues.